This TCR beta chain was identified in a study of blood T cells in healthy people across ages (dated by TCRdb to between 2014 and 2016). Study-wide context: In model experiments, template switching captured roughly one uniquely barcoded TCR beta cDNA molecule for every two T cells. Using deep sequencing normalized with unique cDNA molecular identifiers, the study measured how TCR beta repertoire diversity changes with age. The donors were split into four age groups: young (average 16 years), middle-aged (roughly 39), aged (roughly 68) and long-lived (under 85). To avoid experimental bias, donors of different ages were distributed randomly across sequencing lanes. Using the same blood draw, the study looked at two additional independent replicas of 1 million unique cDNA reads for two donors, one aged 18 to 30 and the other aged 80 or older.

This clonotype occurred many times. No antigen is known for it. No much larger clone exists at a distance of one base, and base qualities are not known. The investigation overall reported the following: As age increased, observed TCR beta diversity per million T cells dropped in a roughly linear way, and a significant reduction was already evident by age about 36. Since profiling was done on bulk unsorted PBMCs, naive and antigen-experienced compartments could not be conclusively compared. There was a strong correlation between observed TCR beta diversity and the percentage of naive T cells measured by flow cytometry. Donor CMV infection status was unknown, potentially confounding age-related changes in expanded clonotypes. Estimates of total diversity based on one million sequenced T cells were considered lower bounds and underestimates. Compared with the aged group, more naive CD4+ T cells, fewer expanded clones and increased TCR diversity were shown by the long-lived group, suggesting age selection.

Systemically healthy Caucasian individuals from Russia, some 40 in total and aged roughly 6 to 100 years, were included as donors. Each donor gave around 9.5 milliliters of peripheral blood, collected into EDTA-treated Vacutainer tubes. Ficoll-Paque density-gradient centrifugation was used to isolate PBMCs, with at least 6.5 million per sample. Trizol reagent was used to extract total RNA from the PBMCs, yielding at least 5.5 micrograms per sample. For every donor, flow cytometry on a PBMC aliquot measured the percentage of naive CD45RAhigh/CD27high T cells. The CDR3 has 13 amino acids, counting the end cysteine and phenylalanine. Kept here is only the CDR3 DNA, which spans 39 bases and is read in frame from base 1. V is clipped by 4 bases and J by 3 bases, and the sequence between their germline boundaries is 10 bases long. CDR1 SNHLY and CDR2 FYNNEI are derived from the germline V gene. Libraries came from 5' RACE. Sequencing took place on an Illumina HiSeq 2500. A second about 7 to 11 cycle PCR used a sample-barcoded 5' primer and a J-beta primer mix. A template-switch 5' adaptor carrying 12 random nucleotides introduced a unique molecular identifier onto each TCR beta cDNA molecule. At least 3 million CDR3-containing paired-end reads were obtained from each sample. All of the RNA was converted into first-strand cDNA using the Mint cDNA synthesis kit, with a TRBC-specific oligonucleotide serving as the primer. After uracil-DNA glycosylase treatment, a first 18-cycle PCR used universal primers M1SS and BC2_uni_R on all cDNA. For the original study's pipeline: Each sample was normalized by randomly selecting 1 million high-quality reads, each carrying a distinct molecular identifier. Reads sharing molecular identifiers were discarded rather than binned into consensus sequences. MiTCR, with a Q25 quality threshold and the strictest error-elimination algorithm, was used for CDR3 identification, clonotype clustering and error correction. Lower-bound total TCR beta diversity was estimated with a nonparametric unseen species model using Euler transformation. In TCRdb, the public reads were trimmed at Q25 with fastp and aligned with MiXCR, with productive beta chains retained. Entries that share a CDR3 protein sequence are merged under the most common genes and DNA. The V and J calls follow TCRdb's processing rather than the paper's. The sample includes hundreds of thousands of distinct CDR3 sequences, with roughly 44% observed a single time. The top ten constitute under 20% of the sample.

The specimen was blood. The sequence joins TRBV2 to TRBJ2-7, with the identity of the D gene unclear. This receptor was identified in a man between 60 and 75 years old in good health. CDR3 loop: CASSAVQNYEQYF. The sequenced DNA: TGTGCCAGCAGTGCGGTACAGAACTACGAGCAGTACTTC.